One and the same sample provided the 21 T cell receptor beta chains below, sequenced in a study of cytomegalovirus exposure and HLA in healthy donors. The PCR had 60 Vbeta and 13 Jbeta primers. Data came from immunoSEQ multiplex PCR; TCRdb stores just in-frame clones and leaves some out. The sample lists some 120,000 clones; 83% were seen once. The sequencing input was PBMCs. Receptors originate from a man between 18 and 35 years old in good health and CMV-seropositive.

The rearrangement uses TRBV28 and TRBJ1-1; D gene unclear. Trimming removed 6 bases from V and 7 bases from J, with 24 bases in between. CDR3 size: 16 residues. Germline V gene lookup returns CDR1 MDHEN and CDR2 SYDVKM. CDR3 amino acids: CASSSRGLGRMSEAFF. DNA of the CDR3: TGTGCCAGCAGCTCCCGAGGGTTGGGGAGGATGAGTGAAGCTTTCTTT.

The J gene is TRBJ2-6, the V gene TRBV9; unclear D gene. Per the germline V gene, CDR1 is SGDLS and CDR2 is YYNGEE. The V end lost 4 bases, the J end lost 4 bases, and 9 bases lay between the germline ends. The CDR3 extends over 14 amino acids. The CDR3 loop is CASSPEVGANVLTF. CDR3 sequence (DNA): TGTGCCAGCAGCCCTGAGGTGGGGGCCAACGTCCTGACTTTC.

This rearrangement joins TRBV30 to TRBJ1-5; D unclear. The CDR3 has 12 residues. V lost 3 bases to trimming and J lost 4 bases, with 7 bases between them. CDR1 and CDR2 from the germline V gene are GTSNPN and SVGIG (reference sequence). CDR3 loop: CAWSAGNQPQHF. DNA for the CDR3: TGTGCCTGGAGCGCAGGAAATCAGCCCCAGCATTTT.

This clone turned up a few times. The gene calls are TRBV28 and TRBJ1-5; a weak D match, TRBD1 (5 bases). V lost 6 bases and J lost 0, with 15 bases in between. Germline V gives CDR1 MDHEN, CDR2 SYDVKM. There are 16 residues in the CDR3. CDR3 nucleotide sequence: TGTGCCAGCAGGCCTCCGGGGGTGTATAGCAATCAGCCCCAGCATTTT. Protein: CASRPPGVYSNQPQHF.

The chain couples TRBV2 to TRBJ1-1; no firm D call. This CDR3 spans 15 amino acids. Germline CDR1 SNHLY, CDR2 FYNNEI. The V and J ends lost 7 bases and 1 base respectively, with 16 bases between them. The CDR3 DNA is TGTGCCAGCACCGAATGGCCGAATGGGAACACTGAAGCTTTCTTT. It encodes CASTEWPNGNTEAFF.

This clone showed up just a few times. The rearrangement links TRBV5-6 to TRBJ2-1; 8 nucleotides match TRBD2. Trimming took 1 base from V and 6 from J; bases not matched to a gene: 6. The germline gives CDR1 SGHDT, CDR2 YYEEEE. The CDR3 extends over 15 amino acids. DNA for the CDR3: TGTGCCAGCAGCTTGACGACGGGGGGGCGCAATGAGCAGTTCTTC. Translated: CASSLTTGGRNEQFF.

The chain links TRBV5-8 to TRBJ1-1, with 12 nucleotides matching TRBD1. Losses at the gene ends were 6 bases for V and 0 bases for J; bases not matched to a gene: 6. This CDR3 comprises 16 residues. Germline V gene data show CDR1 as SGHTS and CDR2 as YDEGEE. CDR3 bases: TGTGCCAGCACCCTGGGACAGGGGGCTATGAACACTGAAGCTTTCTTT. Its protein product is CASTLGQGAMNTEAFF.

The V and J genes are TRBV9 and TRBJ2-1; tentative D call: TRBD2 (5 bases). Germline CDR1 is SGDLS and CDR2 is YYNGEE. Deletions cut 5 bases from V and 8 bases from J, with 14 bases between. The CDR3 contains 13 residues. As DNA, the CDR3 is TGTGCCAGCAGACCCGGCGACGGGGATGAGCAGTTCTTC. Translated, it gives CASRPGDGDEQFF.

This chain links TRBV30 with TRBJ1-3; D call uncertain. The germline V and J ends were trimmed by 2 bases and 1 base, with 6 bases remaining between them. Germline values: CDR1 GTSNPN, CDR2 SVGIG (reference sequence). This CDR3 has 13 residues. CDR3 DNA: TGTGCCTGGAGTCGGTGGTCTGGAAACACCATATATTTT. Amino acids: CAWSRWSGNTIYF.

The chain employs TRBV28 and TRBJ1-1; D perhaps matches TRBD1 (6 bases). The germline V and J ends were trimmed by 4 bases and 7 bases, with 16 bases remaining between them. This CDR3 has 14 amino acids. Germline loops: CDR1 MDHEN, CDR2 SYDVKM. Here the CDR3 DNA reads TGTGCCAGCAGTTACGGGGGGGCGCGGGGTGAAGCTTTCTTT. It specifies CASSYGGARGEAFF.

The chain employs TRBV6-4 and TRBJ1-2, with D perhaps TRBD1 (6 bases). CDR1 is MRHNA and CDR2 is SNTAGT in the germline V gene. There are 15 residues in the CDR3. V lost 2 bases and J 3 bases, leaving 13 bases between the germline ends. The CDR3 DNA is TGTGCCAGCAGTGACACAGGGTGGATGGACTATGGCTACACCTTC. This codes for CASSDTGWMDYGYTF.

V gene TRBV4-1 combines with J gene TRBJ1-2; tentative D call: TRBD1 (5 bases). CDR1 and CDR2 (germline): MGHRA, YSYEKL. V dropped 1 base and J dropped 7 bases, with 28 bases sitting between them. CDR3 length equals 19 residues. The CDR3 reads CASSQVPGTSFRARSGYTF. CDR3 nucleotides: TGCGCCAGCAGCCAAGTCCCCGGGACTTCCTTCCGCGCGAGGAGTGGCTACACCTTC.

The V and J genes are TRBV7-9 and TRBJ1-3; a weak D match, TRBD1 (6 bases). This CDR3 contains 14 residues. The V end lost 2 bases, the J end lost 8 bases, and 13 bases lay between the germline ends. Per the germline V gene, CDR1 is SEHNR and CDR2 is FQNEAQ (reference sequence). CDR3 sequence reads: CASSLRSGADTIYF. For the CDR3, the DNA is TGTGCCAGCAGCTTAAGGTCAGGGGCAGACACCATATATTTT. Looking up the rest from reference TRBV7-9 and TRBJ1-3 gives the full variable domain: DTGVSQNPRHKITKRGQNVTFRCDPISEHNRLYWYRQTLGQGPEFLTYFQNEAQLEKSRLLSDRFSAERPKGSFSTLEIQRTEQGDSAMYLCASSLRSGADTIYFGEGSWLTVV.

The CDR3 bases are TGTGCCAGCAGCCCCATTGGGACAGGTGTCCTCTACGAGCAGTACTTC. It encodes CASSPIGTGVLYEQYF. V usage is TRBV7-9 and J usage is TRBJ2-7; 8 positions match TRBD1. CDR1 and CDR2 from the germline V gene are SEHNR and FQNEAQ (reference sequence). The CDR3 has 16 residues. V lost 5 bases and J lost 3; bases outside the gene matches: 12.

The V and J genes are TRBV28 and TRBJ1-5, with TRBD1 as a possible D gene (6 bases). The CDR3 contains 15 residues. The V end lost 8 bases, the J end lost 4 bases, and 18 bases lay between the germline ends. The germline gives CDR1 MDHEN, CDR2 SYDVKM. This CDR3 is CASLGGLTPNQPQHF. The CDR3 nucleotides read TGTGCCAGCCTAGGGGGTTTAACTCCAAATCAGCCCCAGCATTTT. The full variable domain, with the rest looked up from reference TRBV28 and TRBJ1-5, is DVKVTQSSRYLVKRTGEKVFLECVQDMDHENMFWYRQDPGLGLRLIYFSYDVKMKEKGDIPEGYSVSREKKERFSLILESASTNQTSMYLCASLGGLTPNQPQHFGDGTRLSIL.

CDR3 nucleotide sequence: TGCGCCAGTGGGCCGACCAGTTATAGCAATCAGCCCCAGCATTTT. As protein: CASGPTSYSNQPQHF. The rearrangement links TRBV4-1 to TRBJ1-5; D gene uncertain. This CDR3 is built from 15 residues. Trimming took off 9 bases at V and 0 bases at J, with 15 bases between the two ends. Germline V gene sequence: CDR1 MGHRA, CDR2 YSYEKL.

This rearrangement joins TRBV6-5 to TRBJ1-3, with D perhaps matching TRBD1 (5 bases). CDR1 and CDR2 (germline): MNHEY, SVGAGI. The CDR3 runs to 14 residues. With 6 bases removed from V and 6 bases from J, the gap between germline ends came to 15 bases. As DNA, the CDR3 is TGTGCCAGCAGGCGCCGGGACTCCACAAACACCATATATTTT. Protein: CASRRRDSTNTIYF.

The genes are TRBV7-6 and TRBJ2-2; 10 nucleotides agree with TRBD2. V trimming: 1 base; J trimming: 6 bases; junction bases outside the gene matches: 5. Germline V gives CDR1 SGHVS, CDR2 FNYEAQ. The CDR3 consists of 16 residues. DNA for the CDR3: TGTGCCAGCAGCTTAGAAAAGCGGGGGGGCGCCGGGGAGCTGTTTTTT. It yields the protein CASSLEKRGGAGELFF.

The rearrangement links TRBV30 to TRBJ2-1; TRBD2 might be the D (5 bases). The CDR3 contains 16 residues. The germline gives CDR1 GTSNPN, CDR2 SVGIG (reference sequence). V was clipped by 2 bases and J by 3 bases, with 17 bases between them. CDR3 protein: CAWSTRAGALYNEQFF. CDR3 nucleotide sequence: TGTGCCTGGAGTACGCGGGCGGGTGCCCTCTACAATGAGCAGTTCTTC.

The gene calls are TRBV27 and TRBJ2-7; 8 nucleotides agree with TRBD1. This CDR3 contains 15 residues. From germline, CDR1 is MNHEY and CDR2 SMNVEV (reference sequence). V shed 6 bases, J shed 3 bases, and the junction held 10 bases outside the gene matches. This chain's CDR3 is CASRPYTGGSYEQYF. CDR3 DNA sequence: TGTGCCAGCAGGCCATATACAGGGGGGAGCTACGAGCAGTACTTC.

V usage is TRBV28 and J usage is TRBJ2-7; 7 bases line up with TRBD2. Germline CDR1 reads MDHEN; CDR2 reads SYDVKM. The CDR3 has 14 amino acids. V gave up 6 bases and J gave up 4 bases; unmatched junction bases: 9. CDR3 nucleotide sequence: TGTGCCAGCAGCCTTAGCGGGCATGGTTACGAGCAGTACTTC. It encodes CASSLSGHGYEQYF.